This T cell receptor (beta chain) was profiled in a study of T cells after yellow fever vaccination. As for the study in general: SMART-Seq v4 Ultra Low Input handled preparation of low-cell-number fractions.

The study's findings and limits: Reappearing after the booster were most of the clones from primary vaccination (around 95% CD4, 85% to 90% CD8). Relatively few clonotypes were ones that appeared in both CD4 and CD8 compartments. Abundant clonotypes (contaminants from the bulk population) could be present in FACS-sorted repertoires.

TCRdb re-derived calls from the 5' RACE reads in MiXCR, one entry per CDR3 protein. The table shows some 320,000 distinct CDR3 sequences, with 8.5% to 10% occurring only once. This clonotype was seen only a few times. Antigen specificity is unknown. Deletions cut 6 bases from V and 7 bases from J, with 18 bases between. CDR1 and CDR2 (germline): SQVTM, ANQGSEA. The length of the CDR3 is 14 residues. The sequencing used PBMCs, collected on the day of the first yellow fever vaccination. The TCR originated in a man younger than 35 who received the YFV17D yellow fever vaccine. The V and J genes are TRBV29-1 and TRBJ1-4, with D tentatively TRBD1 (6 bases). In nucleotides, the CDR3 is TGCAGCGTCGCGACGGGACAACGGGGTGAAAAACTGTTTTTT. The encoded protein is CSVATGQRGEKLFF.